A single sample gave rise to the 31 T cell receptor beta chains below, sequenced in a study of glioma-infiltrating T cells after dendritic cell vaccination. The time point is: after dendritic cell vaccination, including at tumor progression/relapse. Clones were read by immunoSEQ multiplex PCR, and TCRdb kept only the in-frame ones, dropping some. The sample has some 10,000 clones; about four fifths are singletons. Source: blood, taken after dendritic cell vaccination. Every receptor here comes from a human donor with glioblastoma.

The rearrangement joins TRBV4-2 to TRBJ2-3; 13 nucleotides agree with TRBD2. With 0 bases clipped from V and 1 base from J, the junction kept 13 bases outside the gene matches. The CDR3 length is 21 residues. Germline V gene data show CDR1 as LGHNA and CDR2 as YNFKEQ. DNA for the CDR3: TGTGCCAGCAGCCAAGAGCTCTTAGTTCACGGACTAGCGGGAGGCACAGATACGCAGTATTTT. It is translated as CASSQELLVHGLAGGTDTQYF.

The rearrangement uses TRBV7-2 and TRBJ2-5; D is perhaps TRBD2 (6 bases). This CDR3 is built from 15 residues. The V end was cut by 1 base, the J end by 2 bases, with 11 bases between. CDR1 is SGHTA and CDR2 is FQGNSA in the germline V gene. In DNA form, the CDR3 reads TGTGCCAGCAGCTTAGACGGGGGTCGACAAGAGACCCAGTACTTC. It translates to CASSLDGGRQETQYF.

The chain uses TRBV5-1 and TRBJ2-6; D perhaps matches TRBD2 (5 bases). V was trimmed by 3 bases and J by 0 bases, leaving 16 bases between them. Per the germline V gene, CDR1 is SGHRS and CDR2 is YFSETQ. The CDR3 spans 18 residues. Here the CDR3 DNA reads TGCGCCAGCAGCTCTAAAGACCGGGGTCGCTCTGGGGCCAACGTCCTGACTTTC. It translates to CASSSKDRGRSGANVLTF. The full variable domain, completed using reference TRBV5-1 and TRBJ2-6, is KAGVTQTPRYLIKTRGQQVTLSCSPISGHRSVSWYQQTPGQGLQFLFEYFSETQRNKGNFPGRFSGRQFSNSRSEMNVSTLELGDSALYLCASSSKDRGRSGANVLTFGAGSRLTVL.

The V and J genes are TRBV25-1 and TRBJ2-5; possible D gene TRBD2, 5 bases. V lost 2 bases, J lost 5 bases, and 9 bases lay in between. Germline CDR1 reads MGHDK; CDR2 reads SYGVNS. The CDR3 consists of 13 residues. This CDR3 reads CASSEGGLETQYF. In DNA form, the CDR3 reads TGTGCCAGCAGTGAAGGAGGACTTGAGACCCAGTACTTC.

The V call is TRBV28, the J call TRBJ1-5; a weak D match, TRBD1 (6 bases). The V gene lost 7 bases and the J gene lost 1 base, with 14 bases spanning the gap. The CDR3 extends over 15 amino acids. CDR1 and CDR2 (germline): MDHEN, SYDVKM. The CDR3 protein is CASTLQGISNQPQHF. In nucleotides, the CDR3 is TGTGCCAGCACCTTACAGGGAATCAGCAATCAGCCCCAGCATTTT.

This chain connects TRBV11-2 to TRBJ1-2, with a possible D match to TRBD1 (6 bases). Germline CDR1 SGHAT, CDR2 FQNNGV. This CDR3 comprises 15 residues. V shed 2 bases and J shed 2 bases, with 12 bases lying between them. In nucleotides, the CDR3 is TGTGCCAGCAGCTTACGCCGACAGGCCAACTATGGCTACACCTTC. Translation gives CASSLRRQANYGYTF.

The V call is TRBV18, the J call TRBJ2-2; TRBD1 aligns across 8 bases. CDR3 size: 15 residues. Trimming took 2 bases from V and 4 from J; bases not matched to a gene: 3. Germline lookup yields CDR1 KGHSH and CDR2 LQKENI. CDR3 protein: CASSPNRGSTGELFF. The CDR3 nucleotides are TGTGCCAGCTCACCAAACAGGGGGAGCACCGGGGAGCTGTTTTTT.

This chain connects TRBV4-3 to TRBJ1-5; D is undetermined. The CDR3 is made up of 16 amino acids. The germline gives CDR1 LGHNA, CDR2 YSLEER. V lost 0 bases and J 0 bases, leaving 9 bases between the germline ends. The CDR3 spells CASSQEAGYSNQPQHF. The CDR3 coding sequence is TGCGCCAGCAGCCAAGAAGCTGGTTATAGCAATCAGCCCCAGCATTTT.

J is TRBJ1-1 and V is TRBV7-3; weak D call: TRBD1 (5 bases). Germline lookup yields CDR1 SGHTA and CDR2 FQGTGA. The CDR3 loop spans 13 amino acids. Trimming stripped 5 bases from V and 1 base from J, with 8 bases between. The CDR3 nucleotides read TGTGCCAGCAGCGTACAGGAGAACACTGAAGCTTTCTTT. Amino acid sequence: CASSVQENTEAFF.

This clone was counted a few times. The chain combines TRBV9 with TRBJ2-7, with 9 bases matching TRBD2. The CDR3 consists of 14 residues. Germline CDR1 SGDLS, CDR2 YYNGEE. J gave up 6 bases and V 2 bases, and 6 bases lay outside the gene matches. The chain's CDR3 is CASSVSGRVGEQYF. As DNA, the CDR3 is TGTGCCAGCAGCGTTAGCGGGAGAGTCGGCGAGCAGTACTTC.

The rearrangement joins TRBV5-4 to TRBJ2-7; D uncertain. The V end lost 2 bases, the J end lost 6 bases, and 12 bases lay between the germline ends. Germline CDR1 is SGHNT and CDR2 is YYREEE (reference sequence). CDR3 length equals 13 residues. CDR3 coding DNA: TGTGCCAGCAGCTTTGGCCCCCTGGCCGAGCAGTACTTC. Translation: CASSFGPLAEQYF. The variable domain in full, completed from reference TRBV5-4 and TRBJ2-7, reads ETGVTQSPTHLIKTRGQQVTLRCSSQSGHNTVSWYQQALGQGPQFIFQYYREEENGRGNFPPRFSGLQFPNYSSELNVNALELDDSALYLCASSFGPLAEQYFGPGTRLTVT.

This CDR3 is CASSLGGGVTYNEQFF. For the CDR3, the DNA is TGTGCCAGCAGCTTAGGTGGGGGGGTCACCTACAATGAGCAGTTCTTC. V usage is TRBV7-2 and J usage is TRBJ2-1; 7 bases are shared with TRBD2. V trimming: 1 base; J trimming: 2 bases; junction bases outside the gene matches: 5. Germline CDR1 and CDR2: SGHTA and FQGNSA. The CDR3 is 16 amino acids.

Of note for this clone: In this CDR3 the conserved last residue, phenylalanine or tryptophan, is missing, so a read error is likely. Because the CDR3's place on the DNA is in doubt, the DNA is left out and the CDR3 is given as listed by TCRdb. The chain uses TRBV6-7 and TRBJ2-7; whether TRBD2, the table's D call, matches the DNA was not checked. TRBV6-7 is assigned to the ORF class and has an uncertain function. The CDR3 adds up to 13 amino acids, both ends counted. CDR3 sequence: CASSTLRFLRAVL.

The V gene is TRBV7-2, the J gene TRBJ1-5, with 7 bases that match TRBD1. Germline trimming cut 0 bases from V and 3 bases from J; bases unmatched to any gene: 5. This CDR3 contains 16 residues. Germline loops: CDR1 SGHTA, CDR2 FQGNSA. The CDR3 coding sequence is TGTGCCAGCAGCTTAGCCTCAGGGGGGATCAATCAGCCCCAGCATTTT. Residues: CASSLASGGINQPQHF.

The chain links TRBV27 to TRBJ1-1; 9 nucleotides agree with TRBD1. Trimming cost V 4 bases and J 11 bases; bases outside gene matches: 11. Germline CDR1 reads MNHEY; CDR2 reads SMNVEV (reference sequence). This CDR3 contains 14 residues. The CDR3 spells CASSSSQDRGGAFF. The CDR3 nucleotides read TGTGCCAGCAGTTCCTCTCAAGACAGGGGGGGGGCTTTCTTT.

The chain links TRBV9 to TRBJ2-2; 7 positions agree with TRBD1. CDR1 SGDLS and CDR2 YYNGEE come from the germline V gene. This CDR3 is 15 amino acids long. The V segment lost 0 bases and the J segment 4 bases; nucleotides outside the gene matches: 3. For the CDR3, the DNA is TGTGCCAGCAGCGTAGTACAGGGGACCACCGGGGAGCTGTTTTTT. As protein: CASSVVQGTTGELFF. The entire variable domain, with the rest obtained from reference TRBV9 and TRBJ2-2, is as follows: DSGVTQTPKHLITATGQRVTLRCSPRSGDLSVYWYQQSLDQGLQFLIQYYNGEERAKGNILERFSAQQFPDLHSELNLSSLELGDSALYFCASSVVQGTTGELFFGEGSRLTVL.

The chain employs TRBV7-6 and TRBJ1-2; the match to TRBD1 covers 8 bases. The CDR3 has 16 amino acids. With V trimmed by 1 base and J by 5 bases, 9 bases remained unmatched. Germline CDR1 and CDR2: SGHVS and FNYEAQ. This chain's CDR3 is CASSLDRTGGEYGYTF. CDR3 nucleotides: TGTGCCAGCAGCTTAGATCGTACAGGGGGAGAGTATGGCTACACCTTC.

The rearrangement uses TRBV21-1 and TRBJ2-1; TRBD2 was called by the table and not checked on the DNA. TRBV21-1 counts as a pseudogene. The length of the CDR3 is 18 residues. CDR3 protein: CASSKERLADSVYNEQFF. CDR3 DNA sequence: TGTGCCAGCAGCAAAGAGAGACTAGCGGATTCCGTTTACAATGAGCAGTTCTTC.

The CDR3 sequence: CASSSQDTQYF. The CDR3 DNA reads TGTGCCAGCAGCTCCCAAGATACGCAGTATTTT. The chain links TRBV7-6 to TRBJ2-3; the D is unclear. The CDR3 is 11 residues long. The V gene lost 4 bases and the J gene lost 5 bases, with 4 bases spanning the gap. Germline loops: CDR1 SGHVS, CDR2 FNYEAQ.

This sequence joins TRBV2 and TRBJ2-1, with TRBD2 identical over 12 bases. Looked up from germline, CDR1 is SNHLY and CDR2 is FYNNEI. The CDR3 sequence is 17 residues long. The trim removed 2 bases at V and 8 bases at J, leaving 10 bases unmatched. The CDR3 protein is CASSELSLAGGPDEQFF. Written as DNA, the CDR3 is TGTGCCAGCAGTGAATTATCCCTAGCGGGAGGGCCTGATGAGCAGTTCTTC.

The genes are TRBV19 and TRBJ2-6, with TRBD1 as a possible D gene (6 bases). Trimming removed 3 bases from V and 3 bases from J, with 12 bases in between. CDR1 and CDR2 (germline): LNHDA, SQIVND (reference sequence). The CDR3 is 16 residues long. The CDR3 nucleotides are TGTGCCAGTAGTATGACCAGGGGAAATGGGGCCAACGTCCTGACTTTC. It is translated as CASSMTRGNGANVLTF.

This clone was detected only a few times. The rearrangement joins TRBV2 to TRBJ1-5, with D perhaps TRBD1 (6 bases). The germline V gene encodes CDR1 SNHLY and CDR2 FYNNEI. This CDR3 region has 15 residues. Between the trimmed V and J ends, which lost 4 bases and 4 bases, there was a span of 14 bases. The CDR3 bases are TGTGCCAGCAGTGTACGCGGACAGAAAAATCAGCCCCAGCATTTT. Its protein is CASSVRGQKNQPQHF. The full variable domain, with the rest looked up from reference TRBV2 and TRBJ1-5, is EPEVTQTPSHQVTQMGQEVILRCVPISNHLYFYWYRQILGQKVEFLVSFYNNEISEKSEIFDDQFSVERPDGSNFTLKIRSTKLEDSAMYFCASSVRGQKNQPQHFGDGTRLSIL.

The chain has TRBV7-9 and TRBJ2-7; 7 bases agree with TRBD1. J gave up 1 base and V 5 bases, and 5 bases lay outside the gene matches. The CDR3 covers 14 residues. Germline V lookup: CDR1 SEHNR, CDR2 FQNEAQ (reference sequence). The CDR3 DNA reads TGTGCCAGCAGCCGCCCAGGGGGTTCCTACGAGCAGTACTTC. This translates into CASSRPGGSYEQYF.

For this clone: The germline gene is not matched at one end of the junction; a read error may be the cause. Other DNA sequences in this specimen translate into the identical CDR3. The rearrangement links TRBV7-8 to TRBJ2-7; tentatively, D is TRBD2 (6 bases). The CDR3 consists of 15 residues. Germline V gene sequence: CDR1 SGHVS, CDR2 FQNEAQ. The CDR3 reads CASSLGGRTAYEQYF. The CDR3 DNA sequence: TGTGCCAGCAGCTTAGGTGGGAGGACGGCCTACGAGCAGTACTTT. Supplemented by reference TRBV7-8 and TRBJ2-7, the full variable domain reads GAGVSQSPRYKVAKRGQDVALRCDPISGHVSLFWYQQALGQGPEFLTYFQNEAQLDKSGLPSDRFFAERPEGSVSTLKIQRTQQEDSAVYLCASSLGGRTAYEQYFGPGTRLTVT.

V gene TRBV5-1 combines with J gene TRBJ2-7, with D maybe TRBD1 (6 bases). CDR3 size: 14 residues. Trimming left V 4 bases short and J 0 bases short, with 11 bases between. The germline V gene encodes CDR1 SGHRS and CDR2 YFSETQ. The chain's CDR3 is CASSPLGHSYEQYF. In DNA form, the CDR3 reads TGCGCCAGCAGCCCTTTGGGACACTCCTACGAGCAGTACTTC.

The chain couples TRBV10-3 to TRBJ2-7; 7 nucleotides line up with TRBD2. Germline values: CDR1 ENHRY, CDR2 SYGVKD. V gave up 0 bases and J gave up 6 bases; unmatched junction bases: 5. The CDR3 is 14 amino acids. DNA of the CDR3: TGTGCCATCAGTGAGTCAGCGGGAATAGGCGAGCAGTACTTC. This translates into CAISESAGIGEQYF.

The CDR3 bases are TGTGCCAGCAGATCCCAGAGGGGAGGAAACTATGGCTACACCTTC. This sequence encodes CASRSQRGGNYGYTF. This rearrangement joins TRBV28 to TRBJ1-2; D possibly corresponds to TRBD1 (5 bases). Germline V lookup: CDR1 MDHEN, CDR2 SYDVKM. V dropped 6 bases and J dropped 2 bases, with 16 bases sitting between them. The CDR3 extends over 15 amino acids.

This clone was detected once. CDR3 region: CASSPGGSYEQYF. The CDR3 DNA follows: TGTGCCAGCAGCCCCGGGGGGTCCTACGAGCAGTACTTC. This rearrangement joins TRBV7-3 to TRBJ2-7, with 7 nucleotides matching TRBD2. Germline-derived CDR1 and CDR2 are SGHTA and FQGTGA. CDR3 size: 13 residues. The J segment lost 1 base and the V segment lost 5 bases, leaving 2 bases of the junction unmatched.

This clone was observed once. This chain joins TRBV18 and TRBJ2-1; the match to TRBD2 covers 10 bases. After removal of 0 bases from V and 6 bases from J, the junction contained 14 bases not matched to a gene. The CDR3 has 19 amino acids. From germline, CDR1 is KGHSH and CDR2 LQKENI. For the CDR3, the DNA is TGTGCCAGCTCACCACCGGGGAGCGGGAGGGCCTTTCGGGGCAATGAGCAGTTCTTC. Translating it yields CASSPPGSGRAFRGNEQFF. The full variable domain, completed using reference TRBV18 and TRBJ2-1, is NAGVMQNPRHLVRRRGQEARLRCSPMKGHSHVYWYRQLPEEGLKFMVYLQKENIIDESGMPKERFSAEFPKEGPSILRIQQVVRGDSAAYFCASSPPGSGRAFRGNEQFFGPGTRLTVL.

The gene calls are TRBV11-2 and TRBJ2-7, with D possibly being TRBD1 (6 bases). V was trimmed by 4 bases and J by 2 bases, leaving 12 bases between them. The CDR3 extends over 14 amino acids. Germline CDR1 is SGHAT and CDR2 is FQNNGV. The CDR3: CASSYGTRPYEQYF. The CDR3 coding sequence is TGTGCCAGCAGCTACGGGACACGGCCCTACGAGCAGTACTTC.

V usage is TRBV2 and J usage is TRBJ2-7; D might be TRBD1 (6 bases). The germline gives CDR1 SNHLY, CDR2 FYNNEI. The ends were cut back, 4 bases at V and 4 bases at J, with 20 bases in the middle. The CDR3 totals 16 residues. CDR3 bases: TGTGCCAGCAGTGTAATCTGGGGGCCCTTGGTATACGAGCAGTACTTC. Translated: CASSVIWGPLVYEQYF.